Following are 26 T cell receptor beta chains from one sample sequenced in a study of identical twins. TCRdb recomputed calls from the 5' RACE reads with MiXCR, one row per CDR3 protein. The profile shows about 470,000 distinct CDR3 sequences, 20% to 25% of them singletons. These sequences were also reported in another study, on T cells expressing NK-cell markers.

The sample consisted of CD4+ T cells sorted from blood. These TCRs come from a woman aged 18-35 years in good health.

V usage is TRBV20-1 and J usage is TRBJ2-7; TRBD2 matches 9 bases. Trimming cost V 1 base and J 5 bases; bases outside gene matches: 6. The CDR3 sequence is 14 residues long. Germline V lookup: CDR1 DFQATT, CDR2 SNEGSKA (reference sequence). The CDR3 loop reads CSARAASGTDEQYF. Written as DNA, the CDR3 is TGCAGTGCTAGAGCGGCTAGCGGGACCGACGAGCAGTACTTC.

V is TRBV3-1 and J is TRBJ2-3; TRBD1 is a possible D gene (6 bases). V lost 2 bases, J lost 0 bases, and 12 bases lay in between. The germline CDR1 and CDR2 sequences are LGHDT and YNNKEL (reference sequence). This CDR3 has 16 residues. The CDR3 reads CASSQWDTYSTDTQYF. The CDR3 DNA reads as TGTGCCAGCAGCCAATGGGACACATATAGCACAGATACGCAGTATTTT.

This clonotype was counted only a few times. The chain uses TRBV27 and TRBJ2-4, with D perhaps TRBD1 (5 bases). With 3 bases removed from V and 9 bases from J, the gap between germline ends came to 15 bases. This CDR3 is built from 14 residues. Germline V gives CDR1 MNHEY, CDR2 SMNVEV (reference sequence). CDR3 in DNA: TGTGCCAGCAGTTTTGGGCAGGGTAAGGGCATTCAGTACTTC. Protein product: CASSFGQGKGIQYF.

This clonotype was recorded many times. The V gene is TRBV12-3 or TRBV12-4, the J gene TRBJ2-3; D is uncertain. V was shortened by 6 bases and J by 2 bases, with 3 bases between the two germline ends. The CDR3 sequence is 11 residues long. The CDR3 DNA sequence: TGTGCCAGCAGGATCACAGATACGCAGTATTTT. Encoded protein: CASRITDTQYF.

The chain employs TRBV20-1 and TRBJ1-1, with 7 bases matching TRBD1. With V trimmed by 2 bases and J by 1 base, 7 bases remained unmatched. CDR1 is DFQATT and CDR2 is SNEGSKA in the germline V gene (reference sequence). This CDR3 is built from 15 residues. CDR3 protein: CSARLLGQANTEAFF. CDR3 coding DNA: TGCAGTGCTAGACTATTAGGACAGGCGAACACTGAAGCTTTCTTT.

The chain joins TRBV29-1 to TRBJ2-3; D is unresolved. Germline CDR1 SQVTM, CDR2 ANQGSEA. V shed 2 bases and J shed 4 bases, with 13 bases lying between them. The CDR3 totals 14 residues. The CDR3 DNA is TGCAGCGTTGAATTCTTGGGCTCGCCAGATACGCAGTATTTT. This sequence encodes CSVEFLGSPDTQYF.

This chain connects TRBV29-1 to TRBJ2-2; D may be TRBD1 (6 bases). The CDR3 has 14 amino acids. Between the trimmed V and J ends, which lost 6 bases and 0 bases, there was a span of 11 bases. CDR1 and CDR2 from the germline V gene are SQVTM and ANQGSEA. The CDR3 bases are TGCAGCGTGCGGACAGCGACGAACACCGGGGAGCTGTTTTTT. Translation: CSVRTATNTGELFF.

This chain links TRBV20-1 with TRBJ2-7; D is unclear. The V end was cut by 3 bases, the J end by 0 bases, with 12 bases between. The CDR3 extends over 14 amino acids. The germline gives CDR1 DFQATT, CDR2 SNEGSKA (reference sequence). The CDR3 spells CSASLHSSSYEQYF. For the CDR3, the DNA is TGCAGTGCTAGTTTGCACTCCAGCTCCTACGAGCAGTACTTC.

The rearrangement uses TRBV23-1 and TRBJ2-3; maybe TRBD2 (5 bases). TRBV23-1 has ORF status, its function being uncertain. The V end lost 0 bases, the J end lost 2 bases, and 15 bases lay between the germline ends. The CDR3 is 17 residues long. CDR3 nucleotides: TGCGCCAGCAGTCAATCGGAGGAAGAGAACCACACAGATACGCAGTATTTT. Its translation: CASSQSEEENHTDTQYF.

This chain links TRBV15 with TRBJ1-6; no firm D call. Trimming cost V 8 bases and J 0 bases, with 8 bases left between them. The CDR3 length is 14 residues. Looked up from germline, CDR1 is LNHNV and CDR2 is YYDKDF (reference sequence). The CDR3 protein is CATQPSSYNSPLHF. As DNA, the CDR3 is TGTGCCACCCAACCTAGCTCCTATAATTCACCCCTCCACTTT.

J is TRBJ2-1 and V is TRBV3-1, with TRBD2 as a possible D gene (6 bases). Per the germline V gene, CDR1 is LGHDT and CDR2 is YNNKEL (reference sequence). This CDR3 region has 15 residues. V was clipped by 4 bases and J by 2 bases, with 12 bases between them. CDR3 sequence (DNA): TGTGCCAGCAGCCGAGACGGGGGTGCCTACAATGAGCAGTTCTTC. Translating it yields CASSRDGGAYNEQFF.

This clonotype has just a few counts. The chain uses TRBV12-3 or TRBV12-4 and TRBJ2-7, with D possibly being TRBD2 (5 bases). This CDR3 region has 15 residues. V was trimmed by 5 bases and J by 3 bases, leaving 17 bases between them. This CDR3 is CASSSRGQLVYEQYF. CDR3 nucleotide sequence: TGTGCCAGCAGTAGCCGAGGGCAGCTAGTCTACGAGCAGTACTTC.

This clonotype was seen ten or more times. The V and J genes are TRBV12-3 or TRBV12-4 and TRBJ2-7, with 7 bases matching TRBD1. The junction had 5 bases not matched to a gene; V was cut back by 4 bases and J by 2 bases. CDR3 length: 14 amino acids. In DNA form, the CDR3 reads TGTGCCAGCAGTTACAGGGGCATCACCTACGAGCAGTACTTC. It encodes CASSYRGITYEQYF.

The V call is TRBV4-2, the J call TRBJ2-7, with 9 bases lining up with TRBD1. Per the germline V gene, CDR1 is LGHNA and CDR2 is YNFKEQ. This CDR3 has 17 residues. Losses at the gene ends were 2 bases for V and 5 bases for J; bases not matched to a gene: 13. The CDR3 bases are TGTGCCAGCAGCCAAACAGTAGGGACAGGGATGGACCACGAGCAGTACTTC. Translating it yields CASSQTVGTGMDHEQYF.

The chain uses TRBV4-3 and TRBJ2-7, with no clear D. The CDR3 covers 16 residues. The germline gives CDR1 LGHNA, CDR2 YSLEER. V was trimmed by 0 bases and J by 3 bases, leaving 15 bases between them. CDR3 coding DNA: TGCGCCAGCAGCCAAGATAGAATCGGGCGGAGCTACGAGCAGTACTTC. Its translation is CASSQDRIGRSYEQYF.

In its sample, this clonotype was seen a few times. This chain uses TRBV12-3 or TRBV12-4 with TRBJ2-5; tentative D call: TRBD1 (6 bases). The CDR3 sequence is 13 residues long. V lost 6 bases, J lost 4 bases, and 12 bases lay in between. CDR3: CASRPGVRETQYF. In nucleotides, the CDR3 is TGTGCCAGCAGGCCAGGGGTAAGAGAGACCCAGTACTTC.

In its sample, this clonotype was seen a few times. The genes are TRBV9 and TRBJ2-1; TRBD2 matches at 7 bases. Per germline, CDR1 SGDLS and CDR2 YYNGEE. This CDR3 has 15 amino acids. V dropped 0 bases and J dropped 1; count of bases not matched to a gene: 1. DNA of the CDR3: TGTGCCAGCAGCGTAGGGGAGGGGTCCTACAATGAGCAGTTCTTC. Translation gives CASSVGEGSYNEQFF. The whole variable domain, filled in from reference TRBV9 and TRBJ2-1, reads DSGVTQTPKHLITATGQRVTLRCSPRSGDLSVYWYQQSLDQGLQFLIQYYNGEERAKGNILERFSAQQFPDLHSELNLSSLELGDSALYFCASSVGEGSYNEQFFGPGTRLTVL.

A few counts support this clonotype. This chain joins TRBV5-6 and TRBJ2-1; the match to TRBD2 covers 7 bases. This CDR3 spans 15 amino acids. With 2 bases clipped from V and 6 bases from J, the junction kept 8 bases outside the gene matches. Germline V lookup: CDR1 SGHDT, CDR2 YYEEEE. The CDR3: CASSFGRWGGNEQFF. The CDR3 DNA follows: TGTGCCAGCAGCTTCGGACGGTGGGGGGGCAATGAGCAGTTCTTC.

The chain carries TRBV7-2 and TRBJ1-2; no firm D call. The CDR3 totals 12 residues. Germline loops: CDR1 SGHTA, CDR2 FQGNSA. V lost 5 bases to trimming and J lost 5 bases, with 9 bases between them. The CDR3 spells CASSLRIYGYTF. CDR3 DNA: TGTGCCAGCAGCCTGAGAATTTATGGCTACACCTTC.

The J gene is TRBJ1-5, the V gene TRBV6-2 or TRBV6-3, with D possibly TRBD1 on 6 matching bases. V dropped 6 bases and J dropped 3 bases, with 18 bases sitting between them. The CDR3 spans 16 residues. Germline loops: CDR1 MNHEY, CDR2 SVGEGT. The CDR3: CASRGAGKSYNQPQHF. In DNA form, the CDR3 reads TGTGCCAGCAGGGGGGCTGGGAAGTCCTACAATCAGCCCCAGCATTTT.

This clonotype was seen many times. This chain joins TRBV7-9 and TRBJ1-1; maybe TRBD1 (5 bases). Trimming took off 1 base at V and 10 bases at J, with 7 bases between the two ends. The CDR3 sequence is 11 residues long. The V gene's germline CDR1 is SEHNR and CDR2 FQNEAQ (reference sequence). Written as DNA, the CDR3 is TGTGCCAGCAGCTTAGGGCAGGGAGCTTTCTTT. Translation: CASSLGQGAFF.

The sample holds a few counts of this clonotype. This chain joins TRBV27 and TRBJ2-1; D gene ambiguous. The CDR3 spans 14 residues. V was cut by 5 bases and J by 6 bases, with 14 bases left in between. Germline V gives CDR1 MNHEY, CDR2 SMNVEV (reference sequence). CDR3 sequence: CASSTPLRPNEQFF. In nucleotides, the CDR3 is TGTGCCAGCAGTACACCCCTCAGGCCCAATGAGCAGTTCTTC.

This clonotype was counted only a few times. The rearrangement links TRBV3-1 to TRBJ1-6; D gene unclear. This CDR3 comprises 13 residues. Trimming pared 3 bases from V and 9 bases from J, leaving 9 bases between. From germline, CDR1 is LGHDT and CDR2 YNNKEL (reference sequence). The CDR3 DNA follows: TGTGCCAGCAGCCAGGGTGTCGGTTCACCCCTCCACTTT. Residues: CASSQGVGSPLHF.

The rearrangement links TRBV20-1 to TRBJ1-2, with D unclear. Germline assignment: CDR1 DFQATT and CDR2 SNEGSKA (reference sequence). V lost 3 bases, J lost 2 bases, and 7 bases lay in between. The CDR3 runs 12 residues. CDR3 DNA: TGCAGTGCTAGTGTTCGAAACTATGGCTACACCTTC. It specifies CSASVRNYGYTF.

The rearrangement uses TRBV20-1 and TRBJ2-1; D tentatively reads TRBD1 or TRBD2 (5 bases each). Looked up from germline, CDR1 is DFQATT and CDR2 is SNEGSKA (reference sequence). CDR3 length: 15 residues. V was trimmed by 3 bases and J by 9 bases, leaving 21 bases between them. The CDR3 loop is CSARGRGGAHGEQFF. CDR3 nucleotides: TGCAGTGCTAGGGGCCGGGGTGGGGCACACGGTGAGCAGTTCTTC.

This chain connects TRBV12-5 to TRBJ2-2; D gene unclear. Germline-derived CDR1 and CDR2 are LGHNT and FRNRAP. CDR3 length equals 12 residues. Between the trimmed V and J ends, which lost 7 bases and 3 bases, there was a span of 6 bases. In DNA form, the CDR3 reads TGTGCTAGTGCCCGGGACACCGGGGAGCTGTTTTTT. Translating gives CASARDTGELFF.